These T cell receptor beta chains were read from a single sample in a study of blood T cell repertoires in COVID-19. The data were produced by immunoSEQ multiplex PCR, yet TCRdb's version contains in-frame clones alone and is incomplete. The sample carries roughly 190,000 clones, more than 70% recorded once. Specimen: peripheral blood. The receptors shown here come from a man aged 45-60 years with active or convalescent COVID-19. The CDR3 runs from the conserved cysteine through the conserved F or W. Fields, in order: CDR3 length, D gene, J gene, clone size, V gene, CDR3 DNA, CDR3 protein. The D gene is left open where the match is weak. Size values are once, few and many counts, or a class for expanded clones, and some rows have none.

14,TRBD2,TRBJ2-1,.,TRBV3-1/TRBV3-2,TGTGCCAGCAGCCTTCGGGGGGAGAGGAATGAGCAGTTCTTC,CASSLRGERNEQFF
14,TRBD1,TRBJ2-7,few,TRBV7-8,TGTGCCAGCAGCCTAGGGACAGCCTCCTACGAGCAGTACTTC,CASSLGTASYEQYF
14,TRBD2,TRBJ2-7,.,TRBV7-8,TGTGTCAGCAGCCCCCAAGCGGGAAACTACGAGCAGTACTTC,CVSSPQAGNYEQYF
13,.,TRBJ1-2,.,TRBV2,TGTGCCAGCAGTGAAGAGACATTCGATGGCTACACCTTC,CASSEETFDGYTF
11,.,TRBJ2-7,once,TRBV29-1,TGCAGCGTTGGAGGGATCTACGAGCAGTACTTC,CSVGGIYEQYF
17,.,TRBJ2-4,once,TRBV6-1,TGTGCCAGCAGTGAAAATCTGAGGAGGACAGCCAAAAACATTCAGTACTTC,CASSENLRRTAKNIQYF
14,.,TRBJ1-2,.,TRBV5-6,TGTGCCAGCAGCCTGGGCAACAGCCCATATGGCTACACCTTC,CASSLGNSPYGYTF
14,.,TRBJ1-5,once,TRBV30,TGTGCCTGGAGTGTACCGGGGGGGGTTCAGCCCCAGCATTTT,CAWSVPGGVQPQHF
14,TRBD2,TRBJ2-1,.,TRBV20-1,TGCAGTGCTAGTACCGGGACTAGCGGGGGGGCTCGGTTCTTC,CSASTGTSGGARFF
12,.,TRBJ1-6,.,TRBV19,TGTGCCAGTACCCGGGGTAATTCACCCCTCCACTTT,CASTRGNSPLHF
13,.,TRBJ2-1,.,TRBV12-3/TRBV12-4,TGTGCCAGCAGCGTCGCGGGGTACAATGAGCAGTTCTTC,CASSVAGYNEQFF
14,.,TRBJ2-2,.,TRBV15,TGTGCCACCAGCAGAGGACAGGAAACCGGGGAGCTGTTTTTT,CATSRGQETGELFF
14,.,TRBJ2-5,once,TRBV10-2,TGCGCCAGCAGTGAGGACTATTCCAAAGAGACCCAGTACTTC,CASSEDYSKETQYF
15,TRBD2,TRBJ2-1,.,TRBV2,TGTGCCAGCAACCCACTAGCGGCTAATAACAATGAGCAGTTCTTC,CASNPLAANNNEQFF
15,TRBD1,TRBJ2-7,.,TRBV19,TGTGCCAGTAGTATCCGGGACAGGGGGAACTACGAGCAGTACTTC,CASSIRDRGNYEQYF
13,.,TRBJ2-4,.,TRBV30,TGTGCCTGGACGCGGCTAGAGAAAAACATTCAGTACTTC,CAWTRLEKNIQYF
13,.,TRBJ1-5,.,TRBV28,TGTGCCAGCAGTTTATATGGAGATCAGCCCCAGCATTTT,CASSLYGDQPQHF
15,TRBD1,TRBJ2-3,once,TRBV5-1,TGCGCCAGCAGCTGGGGCGGACAGGGGGCAGATACGCAGTATTTT,CASSWGGQGADTQYF
14,TRBD2,TRBJ2-3,.,TRBV5-1,TGCGCCAGCAGCCGCGGGGGGGCCACAGATACGCAGTATTTT,CASSRGGATDTQYF
19,.,TRBJ1-3,.,TRBV5-4,TGTGCCAGCAGCTTGGGGTTGGGGCGGTCACATACTGGAGGAAACACCATATATTTT,CASSLGLGRSHTGGNTIYF
17,TRBD1,TRBJ2-2,.,TRBV4-1,TGCGCCAGCAGCCAAGACAGGGGGCGAGCAGAGACCGGGGAGCTGTTTTTT,CASSQDRGRAETGELFF
12,TRBD1,TRBJ1-2,.,TRBV5-1,TGCGCCAGCAGCACGACAGGGGAGGTTAAGACCTTC,CASSTTGEVKTF
17,TRBD2,TRBJ2-1,.,TRBV19,TGTGCCAGTAGTTTCAGCGGGGGGACGGGATCCTACAATGAGCAGTTCTTC,CASSFSGGTGSYNEQFF
14,.,TRBJ2-2,.,TRBV5-4,TGTGCCAGCAGCTCCGCTCCGGGGAACGGGGAGCTGTTTTTT,CASSSAPGNGELFF
15,TRBD2,TRBJ2-3,.,TRBV7-3,TGTGCCAGTTCGAAAGCGGGAGGAAGCACAGATACGCAGTATTTT,CASSKAGGSTDTQYF
13,.,TRBJ1-2,.,TRBV27,TGTGCCAGCAGTTTACGGGCTAACTATGGCTACACCTTC,CASSLRANYGYTF
16,TRBD1,TRBJ1-4,.,TRBV5-1,TGCGCCAGCAGCGGCGCCCTCGGGACAGGGGATGAAAAACTGTTTTTT,CASSGALGTGDEKLFF
13,.,TRBJ1-1,.,TRBV30,TGTGCCTGGATTAGGGGTCTCAACACTGAAGCTTTCTTT,CAWIRGLNTEAFF
13,TRBD1,TRBJ1-1,.,TRBV6-6,TGTGCCAGCAGCAGGACAGGTACCACTGAAGCTTTCTTT,CASSRTGTTEAFF
15,TRBD2,TRBJ2-3,.,TRBV5-6,TGTGCCAGCAGTCGGGAGGAGCTGGGCACAGATACGCAGTATTTT,CASSREELGTDTQYF
14,TRBD2,TRBJ2-5,.,TRBV25-1,TGTGCCAGCAGATCCCGGAGCGGGGGAGAGACCCAGTACTTC,CASRSRSGGETQYF
13,.,TRBJ1-5,once,TRBV10-3,TGTGCCACTCACGCGGGGGGCAATCAGCCCCAGCATTTT,CATHAGGNQPQHF
15,.,TRBJ1-1,.,TRBV6-6,TGTGCCAGCAGTTCCCTGGGCTACGGGAACACTGAAGCTTTCTTT,CASSSLGYGNTEAFF
15,.,TRBJ2-2,.,TRBV7-8,TGTGCCAGCAGCTTAGTTCCTCTAGAGATCGGGGAGCTGTTTTTT,CASSLVPLEIGELFF
12,.,TRBJ1-1,few,TRBV30,TGTGCCTGGTCCACAAGATTCACTGAAGCTTTCTTT,CAWSTRFTEAFF
13,TRBD1,TRBJ1-1,.,TRBV7-2,TGTGCCAGCAGCACTGACAGGGACACTGAAGCTTTCTTT,CASSTDRDTEAFF
15,TRBD1,TRBJ1-5,.,TRBV4-3,TGCGCCAGCAGCCGGGAATGGACAGGCGATCAGCCCCAGCATTTT,CASSREWTGDQPQHF
15,.,TRBJ1-2,.,TRBV5-6,TGTGCCAGCAGCCCTGGTCGGGGGGGGGCCTATGGCTACACCTTC,CASSPGRGGAYGYTF
14,TRBD1,TRBJ1-1,few,TRBV28,TGTGCCAGCAGTCTACGACAGGGGGGAACTGAAGCTTTCTTT,CASSLRQGGTEAFF
13,TRBD1,TRBJ1-2,few,TRBV7-2,TGTGCCAGCAGCCAAGACAGGGGACGTGGCTACACCTTC,CASSQDRGRGYTF
13,.,TRBJ2-7,.,TRBV7-8,TGTGCCAGCAGCCGGGTCCCAGGGGACGAGCAGTACTTC,CASSRVPGDEQYF